The clone carrying this TCR beta chain turned up a few times. The sample is drawn from a study of response to subunit inactivated influenza vaccine. V trimming: 3 bases; J trimming: 5 bases; junction bases outside the gene matches: 6. The CDR3 loop spans 15 amino acids. TCRdb recomputed calls from the RT-PCR reads with MiXCR, one row per CDR3 protein. The sample yields 550,000 to 650,000 distinct CDR3 sequences, approximately 12% seen once. V and J are TRBV12-3 or TRBV12-4 and TRBJ1-3; 8 bases map to TRBD1. This TCR was recovered from a man between 50 and 59 years old who received an inactivated influenza vaccine. This specimen was PBMCs from blood, taken on the day of vaccination. Written as DNA, the CDR3 is TGTGCCAGCAGTTTGGGGACAGGCCTGCGAAACACCATATATTTT. Residues: CASSLGTGLRNTIYF.